This entry lists 29 T cell receptor beta chains sequenced from one sample in a study of vaccination and CD4 T cells after COVID-19. For these receptors, no antigen is known. The treatment was: roughly 10-day PBMC culture with coronavirus spike peptide pools or control peptides (ViraFEST assay). An Oncomine TCR Beta short-read assay was used to sequence the DNA from cultured CD4+ T cells. MiXCR, run by TCRdb on the PCR reads, gives a single entry per CDR3 protein. Here the sample spans 6,000 to 7,000 distinct CDR3 sequences, about 70% being singletons. Sequenced sample: CD4+ T cells from blood, cultured in vitro. Source of these receptors: a human donor who had recovered from COVID-19.

This clonotype was detected once. J is TRBJ1-5 and V is TRBV27; D perhaps matches TRBD1 (5 bases). The CDR3 extends over 15 amino acids. Between the trimmed V and J ends, which lost 0 bases and 2 bases, there was a span of 8 bases. CDR1 is MNHEY, CDR2 SMNVEV, per germline (reference sequence). The CDR3 DNA reads TGTGCCAGCAGTTTATCGGGGGGGGGCAATCAGCCCCAGCATTTT. Encoded protein: CASSLSGGGNQPQHF.

In this sample, this clonotype turned up a few times. The V and J genes are TRBV10-3 and TRBJ1-2; 7 nucleotides match TRBD1. After removal of 4 bases from V and 6 bases from J, the junction contained 11 bases not matched to a gene. Germline V CDR1 and CDR2: ENHRY, SYGVKD. CDR3 length equals 15 residues. The CDR3 sequence: CAISALRQGEDGYTF. In DNA, the CDR3 is TGTGCCATCAGTGCGTTAAGGCAGGGGGAGGATGGCTACACCTTC.

The chain recombines TRBV19 with TRBJ1-2, with a weak D call TRBD1 (5 bases). Trimming took off 4 bases at V and 7 bases at J, with 13 bases between the two ends. The CDR3 extends over 13 amino acids. CDR1 and CDR2 from the germline V gene are LNHDA and SQIVND (reference sequence). CDR3 amino acids: CASSTGPAVGYTF. In nucleotides, the CDR3 is TGTGCCAGTAGTACGGGGCCGGCGGTTGGCTACACCTTC.

The V and J genes are TRBV27 and TRBJ1-5; perhaps TRBD1 as D (5 bases). The CDR3 has 16 amino acids. The germline V gene has CDR1 MNHEY and CDR2 SMNVEV (reference sequence). Trimming took 4 bases from V and 5 from J, leaving 18 bases between them. The CDR3 DNA reads as TGTGCCAGCAGTTCGATGAGGTCCGCGGGGGATCAGCCCCAGCATTTT. Protein: CASSSMRSAGDQPQHF.

J is TRBJ1-1 and V is TRBV6-1, with D maybe TRBD1 (5 bases). CDR1 is MNHNS and CDR2 is SASEGT in the germline V gene. CDR3 size: 16 residues. V was cut by 3 bases and J by 5 bases, with 19 bases left in between. This CDR3 is CASSDSQRRGNTEAFF. DNA of the CDR3: TGTGCCAGCAGTGATAGCCAACGGAGGGGCAATACTGAAGCTTTCTTT.

The chain links TRBV28 to TRBJ2-3; 14 bases agree with TRBD2. Germline V lookup: CDR1 MDHEN, CDR2 SYDVKM. V gave up 3 bases and J gave up 3 bases; unmatched junction bases: 11. This CDR3 comprises 19 residues. This chain's CDR3 is CASSLARRLAGGRTDTQYF. The CDR3, as DNA: TGTGCCAGCAGTTTGGCCAGAAGACTAGCGGGAGGGCGGACAGATACGCAGTATTTT.

The V gene is TRBV2, the J gene TRBJ2-7; D uncertain. The CDR3 consists of 15 residues. V dropped 6 bases and J dropped 2 bases, with 17 bases sitting between them. Germline CDR1 reads SNHLY; CDR2 reads FYNNEI. The CDR3 spells CASRRTPTATYEQYF. As DNA, the CDR3 is TGTGCCAGCAGGCGAACCCCGACGGCTACCTACGAGCAGTACTTC. Variable domain in full (rest from reference TRBV2 and TRBJ2-7): EPEVTQTPSHQVTQMGQEVILRCVPISNHLYFYWYRQILGQKVEFLVSFYNNEISEKSEIFDDQFSVERPDGSNFTLKIRSTKLEDSAMYFCASRRTPTATYEQYFGPGTRLTVT.

The gene calls are TRBV27 and TRBJ1-3; TRBD1 might be the D (6 bases). CDR1 is MNHEY, CDR2 SMNVEV, per germline (reference sequence). Trimming shortened V by 5 bases and J by 4 bases, and 9 bases separated the two germline ends. This CDR3 region has 13 residues. CDR3 nucleotides: TGTGCCAGCAGTAACAGGGCCGGAAACACCATATATTTT. Translated, it gives CASSNRAGNTIYF.

The count of this clonotype is one. The chain joins TRBV11-3 to TRBJ1-1; TRBD1 might be the D (6 bases). Germline loops: CDR1 SGHNT, CDR2 YENEEA. The CDR3 is made up of 14 amino acids. V was pared by 7 bases and J by 7 bases, with 19 bases between. The CDR3 region has the DNA TGTGCCAGCATCAACGCGAGAGGGGGGAATGAAGCTTTCTTT. This sequence encodes CASINARGGNEAFF.

V is TRBV6-2 or TRBV6-3 and J is TRBJ1-1, with D maybe TRBD1 (5 bases). Germline CDR1 reads MNHEY; CDR2 reads SVGEGT. The CDR3 sequence is 13 residues long. V lost 5 bases to trimming and J lost 4 bases, with 11 bases between them. The CDR3 nucleotides are TGTGCCAGCAGTGATCAGGGAGGCACTGAAGCTTTCTTT. It yields the protein CASSDQGGTEAFF.

This clonotype was counted between two and nine times. V and J are TRBV5-1 and TRBJ1-2, with 7 nucleotides matching TRBD1. The CDR3 consists of 14 residues. Germline V lookup: CDR1 SGHRS, CDR2 YFSETQ. V was pared by 4 bases and J by 3 bases, with 6 bases of the junction left unmatched. This CDR3 reads CASSIRQGDYGYTF. Here the CDR3 DNA reads TGCGCCAGCAGCATAAGACAGGGCGACTATGGCTACACCTTC.

J is TRBJ1-1 and V is TRBV30; 7 nucleotides line up with TRBD1. The CDR3 contains 12 residues. V shed 5 bases, J shed 5 bases, and the junction held 5 bases outside the gene matches. Germline V gene lookup returns CDR1 GTSNPN and CDR2 SVGIG (reference sequence). This chain's CDR3 is CAWDREGTEAFF. CDR3 coding DNA: TGTGCCTGGGACAGGGAGGGTACTGAAGCTTTCTTT.

The rearrangement joins TRBV29-1 to TRBJ1-2; 10 bases agree with TRBD1. The trim removed 1 base at V and 6 bases at J, leaving 8 bases unmatched. CDR3 length equals 15 residues. CDR1 is SQVTM and CDR2 is ANQGSEA in the germline V gene. This CDR3 reads CSVEAYKTGGDGYTF. CDR3 in DNA: TGCAGCGTTGAAGCCTACAAGACAGGGGGCGATGGCTACACCTTC. Full variable domain (rest looked up from reference TRBV29-1 and TRBJ1-2): SAVISQKPSRDICQRGTSLTIQCQVDSQVTMMFWYRQQPGQSLTLIATANQGSEATYESGFVIDKFPISRPNLTFSTLTVSNMSPEDSSIYLCSVEAYKTGGDGYTFGSGTRLTVV.

This clonotype was detected a few times. V is TRBV12-3 or TRBV12-4 and J is TRBJ1-1, with 7 bases that match TRBD1. This CDR3 comprises 13 residues. V gave up 6 bases and J gave up 5 bases; unmatched junction bases: 6. The CDR3 DNA reads as TGTGCCAGCAGAAACAGGGGAGGTACTGAAGCTTTCTTT. Amino acid sequence: CASRNRGGTEAFF.

The chain employs TRBV6-5 and TRBJ2-7; 7 bases fit TRBD1. CDR3 length: 14 residues. CDR1 is MNHEY, CDR2 SVGAGI, per germline. The trim removed 0 bases at V and 8 bases at J, leaving 7 bases unmatched. The CDR3 loop reads CASSYSRGGAKQYF. The CDR3 DNA follows: TGTGCCAGCAGTTACTCGAGAGGGGGCGCAAAGCAGTACTTC.

This clonotype was seen more than once but under ten times. This rearrangement joins TRBV10-3 to TRBJ1-2; D unclear. CDR1 and CDR2 (germline): ENHRY, SYGVKD. Trimming took 0 bases from V and 3 from J, leaving 5 bases between them. The CDR3 length is 13 residues. CDR3 bases: TGTGCCATCAGTGAGTCAGAGGACTATGGCTACACCTTC. Its protein is CAISESEDYGYTF.

The J gene is TRBJ2-7, the V gene TRBV2; D gene uncertain. Trimming left V 9 bases short and J 4 bases short, with 16 bases between. This CDR3 has 13 residues. The germline CDR1 and CDR2 sequences are SNHLY and FYNNEI. Written as DNA, the CDR3 is TGTGCCAGTTCAGACTCCCCCCTTTACGAGCAGTACTTC. Its protein product is CASSDSPLYEQYF.

A word on this clonotype: Its ends do not fully match the called genes, so a read error is possible. The chain combines TRBV2 with TRBJ1-5; weak D call: TRBD1 (6 bases). In germline, CDR1 is SNHLY, CDR2 FYNNEI. This CDR3 is built from 13 residues. The CDR3 region has the DNA TGTACCAGCAGGAGGGGACACAATCAGCCCCAGCATTTT. This sequence encodes CTSRRGHNQPQHF.

This clonotype was found a few times. The chain has TRBV6-1 and TRBJ1-2; D call uncertain. The CDR3 runs to 15 residues. Germline CDR1 reads MNHNS; CDR2 reads SASEGT. Trimming shortened V by 2 bases and J by 0 bases, and 10 bases separated the two germline ends. The CDR3 DNA is TGTGCCAGCAGTGAATGGGCAGATGCTAACTATGGCTACACCTTC. This sequence encodes CASSEWADANYGYTF.

The chain links TRBV29-1 to TRBJ2-7, with 8 bases fitting TRBD2. V lost 1 base and J lost 5; bases outside the gene matches: 7. Germline V lookup: CDR1 SQVTM, CDR2 ANQGSEA. CDR3 size: 14 residues. For the CDR3, the DNA is TGCAGCGTTGAAGGATTTGGTAGCGGGAACGAGCAGTACTTC. This sequence encodes CSVEGFGSGNEQYF.

This chain connects TRBV11-3 to TRBJ2-3, with a possible D match to TRBD2 (5 bases). Between the trimmed V and J ends, which lost 5 bases and 6 bases, there was a span of 15 bases. The germline V gene encodes CDR1 SGHNT and CDR2 YENEEA. The CDR3 runs to 14 residues. CDR3 sequence reads: CASSPREAPDTQYF. CDR3 DNA: TGTGCCAGCAGCCCCCGGGAAGCACCCGATACGCAGTATTTT.

V and J are TRBV12-3 or TRBV12-4 and TRBJ2-2, with 11 bases lining up with TRBD2. The CDR3 extends over 16 amino acids. Trimming took 3 bases from V and 4 from J; bases not matched to a gene: 4. CDR3 DNA sequence: TGTGCCAGCAGTTTCGTTAGCGGGGGGGTCACCGGGGAGCTGTTTTTT. Translation gives CASSFVSGGVTGELFF.

The chain joins TRBV20-1 to TRBJ2-4, with D unresolved. With the DNA end fitting TRBJ2-5 better, the J assignment may be wrong. The CDR3 contains 10 residues. From germline, CDR1 is DFQATT and CDR2 SNEGSKA (reference sequence). CDR3 nucleotide sequence: TGCAGTGCCTCGGTCGGGACCCAGTACTTC. Encoded protein: CSASVGTQYF.

The V gene is TRBV20-1, the J gene TRBJ2-3, with D hard to call. V shed 2 bases and J shed 6 bases, with 6 bases lying between them. From germline, CDR1 is DFQATT and CDR2 SNEGSKA (reference sequence). The CDR3 runs 11 residues. The CDR3 spells CSARMGDTQYF. As DNA, the CDR3 is TGCAGTGCTAGAATGGGGGATACGCAGTATTTT.

The rearrangement joins TRBV12-3 or TRBV12-4 to TRBJ2-5, with 8 bases fitting TRBD1. CDR3 length: 14 residues. V lost 6 bases, J lost 5 bases, and 8 bases stayed unmatched. The CDR3, as DNA: TGTGCCAGCAGGCCCGGACAGGGTCGGGAGACCCAGTACTTC. This translates into CASRPGQGRETQYF.

This sequence joins TRBV7-9 and TRBJ2-3; 7 bases line up with TRBD2. The CDR3 spans 16 residues. The J segment lost 7 bases and the V segment lost 0 bases, leaving 10 bases of the junction unmatched. The germline V gene has CDR1 SEHNR and CDR2 FQNEAQ (reference sequence). CDR3 bases: TGTGCCAGCAGCTTAGCGGTAGTAACTAGCGCATATACGCAGTATTTT. Protein sequence: CASSLAVVTSAYTQYF.

V usage is TRBV2 and J usage is TRBJ2-2; TRBD1 matches at 8 bases. The ends lost 4 bases at V and 7 bases at J; junction bases unmatched: 5. CDR1 SNHLY and CDR2 FYNNEI come from the germline V gene. The CDR3 contains 14 residues. CDR3: CASSGQGIGGELFF. CDR3 nucleotides: TGTGCCAGCAGTGGACAGGGGATCGGCGGGGAGCTGTTTTTT.

V and J are TRBV7-9 and TRBJ1-3, with D hard to call. CDR3 length: 14 amino acids. Trimming left V 5 bases short and J 0 bases short, with 8 bases between. Per the germline V gene, CDR1 is SEHNR and CDR2 is FQNEAQ (reference sequence). The CDR3 DNA is TGTGCCAGCAGCCTAGGTGGCTCTGGAAACACCATATATTTT. Translating gives CASSLGGSGNTIYF.

This clonotype was counted a few times. V is TRBV20-1 and J is TRBJ1-6; no clear D gene. The CDR3 is 12 residues long. V dropped 1 base and J dropped 7 bases, with 5 bases sitting between them. Germline lookup yields CDR1 DFQATT and CDR2 SNEGSKA (reference sequence). CDR3 sequence reads: CSARVGNSPLHF. CDR3 in DNA: TGCAGTGCTAGAGTCGGGAATTCACCCCTCCACTTT.